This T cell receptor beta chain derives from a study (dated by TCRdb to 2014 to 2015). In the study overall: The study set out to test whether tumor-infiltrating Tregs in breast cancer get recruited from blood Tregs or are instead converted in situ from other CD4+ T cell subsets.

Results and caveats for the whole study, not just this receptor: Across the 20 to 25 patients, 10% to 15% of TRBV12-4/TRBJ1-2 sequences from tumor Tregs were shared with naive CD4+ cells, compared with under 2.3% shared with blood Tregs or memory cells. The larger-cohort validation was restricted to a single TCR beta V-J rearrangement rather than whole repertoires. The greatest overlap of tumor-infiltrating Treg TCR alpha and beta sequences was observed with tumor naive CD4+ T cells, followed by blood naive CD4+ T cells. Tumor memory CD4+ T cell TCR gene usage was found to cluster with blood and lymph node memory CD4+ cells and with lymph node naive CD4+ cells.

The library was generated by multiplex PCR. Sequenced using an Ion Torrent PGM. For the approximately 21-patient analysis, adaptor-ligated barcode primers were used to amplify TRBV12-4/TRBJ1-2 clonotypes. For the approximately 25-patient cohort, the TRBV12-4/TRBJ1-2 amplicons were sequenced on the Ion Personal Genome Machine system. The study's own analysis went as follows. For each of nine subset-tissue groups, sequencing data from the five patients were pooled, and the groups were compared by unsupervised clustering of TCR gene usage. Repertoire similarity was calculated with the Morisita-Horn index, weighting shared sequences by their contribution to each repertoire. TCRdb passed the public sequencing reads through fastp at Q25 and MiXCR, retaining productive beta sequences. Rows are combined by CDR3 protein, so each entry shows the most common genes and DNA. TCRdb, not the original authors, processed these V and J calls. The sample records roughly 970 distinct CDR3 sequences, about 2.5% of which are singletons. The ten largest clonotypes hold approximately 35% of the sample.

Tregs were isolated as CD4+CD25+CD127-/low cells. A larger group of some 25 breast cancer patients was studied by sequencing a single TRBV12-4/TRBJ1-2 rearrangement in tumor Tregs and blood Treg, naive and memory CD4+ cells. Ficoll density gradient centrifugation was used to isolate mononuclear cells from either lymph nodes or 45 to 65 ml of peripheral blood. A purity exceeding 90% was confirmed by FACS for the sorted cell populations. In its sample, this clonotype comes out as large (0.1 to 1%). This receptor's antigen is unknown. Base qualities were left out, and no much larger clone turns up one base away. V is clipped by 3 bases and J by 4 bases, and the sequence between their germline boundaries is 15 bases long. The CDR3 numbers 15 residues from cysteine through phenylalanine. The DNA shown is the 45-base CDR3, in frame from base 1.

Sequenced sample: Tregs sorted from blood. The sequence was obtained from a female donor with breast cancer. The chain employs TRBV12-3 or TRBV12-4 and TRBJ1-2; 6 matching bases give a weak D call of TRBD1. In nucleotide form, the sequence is TGTGCCAGCAGTTTCCGCAGGGGATGGGGCTATGGCTACACCTTC. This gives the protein CASSFRRGWGYGYTF.